This TCR beta chain was recovered during a study of T cell responses to AZD1222 COVID-19 vaccine (dated by TCRdb to the early 2020s). At the level of the whole study: Because spike-specific TCR depth and breadth did not differ between the two schedules, AZD1222 recipients who got a second dose at roughly 4 weeks were pooled with those who got a second dose at roughly 12 weeks. TCR sequencing was performed for fewer than 250 trial participants, of whom around 200 were given two doses of AZD1222 and some 26 were given two doses of MenACWY control vaccine. Trial participants were enrolled by age into 18-55, 56-69 and 70-plus year subgroups, with approximately 150, 28 and 58 TCR-sequenced participants respectively. Overall study outcomes, separate from this receptor: Because no samples from the day 14 peak response were available, repertoires could be characterized only after the peak T cell response. In the small 56-69-year group, the increase in depth fell short of significance, most likely because of low power. Only a handful of AZD1222 recipients were SARS-CoV-2 seropositive at baseline, limiting conclusions about previously exposed vaccinees. Participants were mostly white British and included more females than males, and it was suggested by the authors that clonal diversity may have been underestimated. Vaccine-associated CD4 TCRs spanned the whole spike protein, with dominant responses in regions 160-218 and 743-854. After two AZD1222 doses, spike-specific TCR breadth and depth were significantly higher than at day 0 and than in MenACWY recipients. Reportedly, close to half of the unique spike-specific TCRs recognized epitopes lying outside the regions that are mutated in the B.1.351 and B.1.1.7 variants.

The time point label, as the study defines it: baseline before first vaccination. The vaccinee samples were drawn from two UK trials, COV001 and COV002, one of which was a single-blind randomized controlled phase 2/3 trial testing AZD1222 (ChAdOx1 nCoV-19) in healthy adults. For TCRbeta chain sequencing, PBMC samples were collected from trial participants at day 0 and at day 28 after the second dose. As to this clone: It has no known antigen specificity. No base-level quality is on record; no much larger clone is a single base apart.

The CDR3 spans 15 residues, from the cysteine through the phenylalanine. Just the 45-base CDR3 DNA is kept, in frame starting at base 1. From a lookup of the germline V gene (reference sequence), CDR1 and CDR2 are SEHNR and FQNEAQ. Relative to germline, V is missing 4 bases and J is missing 1 base, with 4 bases of the junction outside any gene match. The CDR3 regions of human TCRbeta chains were analyzed by immunosequencing. Regarding the original processing steps: Repertoire TCRs were matched against a reference library of SARS-CoV-2-specific TCRs generated with the MIRA antigen-specificity platform. Breadth was defined as the fraction of unique TCRs that were SARS-CoV-2-associated. Depth was defined as the fraction of total T cells that were SARS-CoV-2-associated. Each spike-specific TCR was assigned to its reactive spike region and to a CD4 or CD8 class using the MIRA data. Log10-transformed breadth and depth values were compared by one-way ANOVA with Sidak's multiple comparisons tests. This immuneACCESS table, as held by TCRdb, lists in-frame sequences with V and J called but not all clones. Of the missing ones, under half trace to an unresolved V gene in checked studies; the others have no known cause. The V and J calls and clone size were taken over from that table, and D and trimming were inferred from the DNA. This sample comprises 110,000 or so clones, 75% to 95% of them detected only once. Of the sample, 5% to 6.5% falls within the top ten clones.

The TCR originated in an adult in good health. This chain joins TRBV7-9 to TRBJ2-1, and 7 bases in between align with TRBD1. This specimen was peripheral blood, taken on day 0 of AZD1222 vaccination. CDR3 loop: CASSSRTGSYNEQFF. The sequence in DNA is TGTGCCAGCAGCTCCCGGACAGGTTCCTACAATGAGCAGTTCTTC.